A single sample gave rise to the 32 T cell receptor beta chains below, sequenced in a study of response to subunit inactivated influenza vaccine. TCRdb re-analysed the RT-PCR reads in MiXCR, keeping a single row per CDR3 protein. The repertoire holds some 550,000 distinct CDR3 sequences, with around 21% as singletons. This sample was shared with a second study, whose subject was T cells expressing NK-cell markers. That source adds: UMIs accompanied the 5'RACE template switching by which TCR beta cDNA was made.

The material sequenced was CD4+ T cells sorted from PBMCs, taken about 11 days after vaccination. The receptors shown here come from a man aged 45 to 65 who received an inactivated influenza vaccine.

This clonotype has just a few counts. The chain links TRBV7-2 to TRBJ1-5; the D is unclear. The CDR3 contains 15 residues. The V and J ends lost 1 base and 0 bases respectively, with 7 bases between them. Per germline, CDR1 SGHTA and CDR2 FQGNSA. The DNA for the CDR3 is TGTGCCAGCAGCTTAGGCAGGAGTAGCAATCAGCCCCAGCATTTT. Amino acids: CASSLGRSSNQPQHF.

This clonotype was detected only a few times. V and J are TRBV12-3 or TRBV12-4 and TRBJ2-3; D is uncertain. The CDR3 loop spans 17 amino acids. Trimming took 0 bases from V and 2 from J, leaving 15 bases between them. The CDR3 DNA reads TGTGCCAGCAGTTTAGCGAAAGGTCCGGCATACACAGATACGCAGTATTTT. Residues: CASSLAKGPAYTDTQYF.

In its sample, this clonotype was seen a few times. The chain employs TRBV12-5 and TRBJ2-3; 7 bases agree with TRBD1. Germline V gives CDR1 LGHNT, CDR2 FRNRAP. Trimming at V came to 6 bases and at J to 4 bases, leaving 4 bases not matched to a gene. The CDR3 spans 13 residues. The CDR3 DNA reads as TGTGCTAGTGGAGGGGGCAGTTCAGATACGCAGTATTTT. Its protein is CASGGGSSDTQYF.

J is TRBJ2-4 and V is TRBV6-2 or TRBV6-3, with D perhaps matching TRBD2 (6 bases). The germline V gene encodes CDR1 MNHEY and CDR2 SVGEGT. CDR3 length: 20 amino acids. The V end lost 5 bases, the J end lost 5 bases, and 31 bases lay between the germline ends. CDR3 in DNA: TGTGCCAGCAGTACTCACCCTGGGGCGGGGCAAGCCACCGCCCAAAACATTCAGTACTTC. Translating gives CASSTHPGAGQATAQNIQYF.

This clonotype was observed a handful of times. The genes are TRBV7-8 and TRBJ2-3; 8 nucleotides match TRBD2. Germline V gene data show CDR1 as SGHVS and CDR2 as FQNEAQ. Trimming removed 5 bases from V and 3 bases from J; junction bases left unmatched: 13. The CDR3 has 17 amino acids. The CDR3 loop reads CASSPAGGRAGTDTQYF. DNA for the CDR3: TGTGCCAGCAGCCCCGCGGGGGGTCGGGCGGGGACAGATACGCAGTATTTT.

In this sample, this clonotype turned up a few times. V gene TRBV10-3 combines with J gene TRBJ1-1; the match to TRBD1 covers 8 bases. Germline V gives CDR1 ENHRY, CDR2 SYGVKD. The CDR3 is made up of 13 amino acids. The V and J ends lost 11 bases and 8 bases, in that order; junction bases with no gene match: 13. DNA for the CDR3: TGTGCCTCAGGGAGGGACAGGCAATACGAAGCTTTCTTT. Amino acid sequence: CASGRDRQYEAFF.

The table lists this clonotype with a few counts. This chain links TRBV21-1 with TRBJ2-1; the table calls TRBD1, which could not be checked here. TRBV21-1 is a pseudogene. The CDR3 covers 16 residues. The CDR3 loop reads CASSRSDRDFDDEQFF. DNA of the CDR3: TGTGCCAGCAGCAGGAGTGACAGGGATTTTGACGATGAGCAGTTCTTC.

This clonotype came up many times. The V gene is TRBV7-9, the J gene TRBJ1-2, with no clear D. Germline CDR1 reads SEHNR; CDR2 reads FQNEAQ (reference sequence). Trimming shortened V by 5 bases and J by 3 bases, and 10 bases separated the two germline ends. CDR3 length: 13 amino acids. The CDR3 coding sequence is TGTGCCAGCAGCCCCGGATGGGACTATGGCTACACCTTC. This codes for CASSPGWDYGYTF.

This sequence joins TRBV5-1 and TRBJ2-5; 9 bases fit TRBD1. Germline lookup yields CDR1 SGHRS and CDR2 YFSETQ. The length of the CDR3 is 15 residues. Germline trimming cut 3 bases from V and 4 bases from J; bases unmatched to any gene: 7. The CDR3 coding sequence is TGCGCCAGCAGCTCGGACAGGGGAGTTCGAGAGACCCAGTACTTC. Its protein is CASSSDRGVRETQYF. The full variable domain, its missing parts supplied by reference TRBV5-1 and TRBJ2-5, is KAGVTQTPRYLIKTRGQQVTLSCSPISGHRSVSWYQQTPGQGLQFLFEYFSETQRNKGNFPGRFSGRQFSNSRSEMNVSTLELGDSALYLCASSSDRGVRETQYFGPGTRLLVL.

This chain uses TRBV7-2 with TRBJ2-5; a possible D gene is TRBD1 (6 bases). Per germline, CDR1 SGHTA and CDR2 FQGNSA. The CDR3 spans 13 residues. Trimming took 7 bases from V and 5 from J, leaving 14 bases between them. The CDR3 region is CASKTYRAETQYF. The DNA for the CDR3 is TGTGCCAGCAAAACCTACAGGGCGGAGACCCAGTACTTC.

In this sample, this clonotype turned up many times. The CDR3 reads CASSLGQVLYGYTF. DNA for the CDR3: TGTGCCAGCAGCTTGGGACAGGTGCTATATGGCTACACCTTC. The chain joins TRBV5-6 to TRBJ1-2, with D possibly being TRBD1 (6 bases). Germline loops: CDR1 SGHDT, CDR2 YYEEEE. This CDR3 is 14 amino acids long. Trimming pared 0 bases from V and 5 bases from J, leaving 11 bases between.

CDR3 region: CSARDRDGTQLYEQYF. The CDR3 nucleotides read TGCAGTGCTAGAGACCGGGACGGAACTCAACTCTACGAGCAGTACTTC. V gene TRBV20-1 combines with J gene TRBJ2-7; D may be TRBD1 or TRBD2 (5 bases each). The V gene's germline CDR1 is DFQATT and CDR2 SNEGSKA (reference sequence). The CDR3 runs 16 residues. V gave up 0 bases and J gave up 3 bases, with 18 bases separating them.

V and J are TRBV7-8 and TRBJ1-5; tentative D call: TRBD1 (6 bases). CDR1 and CDR2 from the germline V gene are SGHVS and FQNEAQ. The CDR3 spans 14 residues. Trimming removed 4 bases from V and 5 bases from J, with 12 bases in between. CDR3 nucleotide sequence: TGTGCCAGCAGCTACCGGGACAAATATCAGCCCCAGCATTTT. This codes for CASSYRDKYQPQHF.

This clonotype was seen only a few times. The gene calls are TRBV7-9 and TRBJ1-2; no clear D gene. Germline CDR1 reads SEHNR; CDR2 reads FQNEAQ (reference sequence). This CDR3 region has 16 residues. The germline V and J ends were trimmed by 4 bases and 4 bases, with 19 bases remaining between them. CDR3 sequence reads: CASSSAGDRVSYGYTF. The CDR3 DNA is TGTGCCAGCAGCTCAGCCGGAGACCGCGTATCCTATGGCTACACCTTC.

The chain combines TRBV20-1 with TRBJ2-6; the D gene could be TRBD1 or TRBD2 (6 bases each). Germline lookup yields CDR1 DFQATT and CDR2 SNEGSKA (reference sequence). V lost 1 base to trimming and J lost 1 base, with 14 bases between them. The CDR3 covers 17 residues. The DNA of the CDR3 is TGCAGTGCTAGAGTAGGGGGGTATTTGTCTGGGGCCAACGTCCTGACTTTC. Its translation is CSARVGGYLSGANVLTF.

V is TRBV7-9 and J is TRBJ1-6, with a tentative D call TRBD1 (6 bases). V shed 3 bases and J shed 13 bases, with 19 bases lying between them. The germline V gene encodes CDR1 SEHNR and CDR2 FQNEAQ (reference sequence). The CDR3 totals 15 residues. The CDR3 loop is CASSLFPGQGSPLHF. The CDR3 DNA sequence: TGTGCCAGCAGCTTGTTCCCGGGCCAGGGGTCGCCCCTCCACTTT.

The chain is built from TRBV5-5 and TRBJ2-7; a possible D gene is TRBD1 (6 bases). Germline V CDR1 and CDR2: SGHKS, YYEKEE (reference sequence). V lost 2 bases and J lost 6, with 9 bases in between. The length of the CDR3 is 12 residues. CDR3 sequence: CASSFQGTEQYF. The CDR3 nucleotides are TGTGCCAGCAGCTTCCAGGGGACCGAGCAGTACTTC.

This clonotype was seen more than once but under ten times. V and J are TRBV5-5 and TRBJ2-6; D remains ambiguous. The germline V gene has CDR1 SGHKS and CDR2 YYEKEE (reference sequence). This CDR3 region has 15 residues. The V and J ends lost 5 bases and 0 bases respectively, with 9 bases between them. The CDR3 protein is CASSTQSSGANVLTF. The CDR3 DNA is TGTGCCAGCAGTACCCAGAGCTCTGGGGCCAACGTCCTGACTTTC.

This clonotype was counted once. The chain combines TRBV20-1 with TRBJ1-2, with a weak D call TRBD1 (5 bases). Per germline, CDR1 DFQATT and CDR2 SNEGSKA (reference sequence). With 5 bases removed from V and 4 bases from J, the gap between germline ends came to 17 bases. CDR3 size: 14 residues. The CDR3 spells CSAPPRTKGYGYTF. CDR3 DNA: TGCAGTGCTCCACCGAGGACAAAGGGCTATGGCTACACCTTC.

V usage is TRBV13 and J usage is TRBJ1-6, with unresolved D. The CDR3 loop spans 17 amino acids. Trimming pared 1 base from V and 10 bases from J, leaving 20 bases between. Looked up from germline, CDR1 is PRHDT and CDR2 is FYEKMQ (reference sequence). The CDR3 sequence is CASSLVSPFGELSPLHF. The CDR3 bases are TGTGCCAGCAGCTTAGTTTCTCCTTTTGGGGAGCTGTCACCCCTCCACTTT.

The table lists this clonotype with a few counts. The rearrangement links TRBV5-5 to TRBJ1-6, with no clear D. Germline-derived CDR1 and CDR2 are SGHKS and YYEKEE (reference sequence). V dropped 0 bases and J dropped 10 bases, with 14 bases sitting between them. This CDR3 contains 15 residues. The DNA for the CDR3 is TGTGCCAGCAGCTTGGCTGCGGGGTTGGACTCACCCCTCCACTTT. It yields the protein CASSLAAGLDSPLHF. Drawing the rest from reference TRBV5-5 and TRBJ1-6, the complete variable domain is DAGVTQSPTHLIKTRGQQVTLRCSPISGHKSVSWYQQVLGQGPQFIFQYYEKEERGRGNFPDRFSARQFPNYSSELNVNALLLGDSALYLCASSLAAGLDSPLHFGNGTRLTVT.

This clonotype was seen a few times. The chain recombines TRBV6-2 or TRBV6-3 with TRBJ2-7; 9 nucleotides align to TRBD1. Per germline, CDR1 MNHEY and CDR2 SVGEGT. Trimming at V came to 4 bases and at J to 1 base, leaving 5 bases not matched to a gene. This CDR3 is built from 15 residues. CDR3 sequence: CASSSGQGISYEQYF. CDR3 coding DNA: TGTGCCAGCAGTTCCGGACAGGGGATATCCTACGAGCAGTACTTC.

This clonotype was counted between two and nine times. CDR3 in DNA: TGCACCTGGGGGGCGGGGTATGGCTACACCTTC. Translating it yields CTWGAGYGYTF. The rearrangement uses TRBV29-1 and TRBJ1-2, with a tentative D call TRBD1 (6 bases). There are 11 residues in the CDR3. Germline loops: CDR1 SQVTM, CDR2 ANQGSEA. Full variable domain (rest looked up from reference TRBV29-1 and TRBJ1-2): SAVISQKPSRDICQRGTSLTIQCQVDSQVTMMFWYRQQPGQSLTLIATANQGSEATYESGFVIDKFPISRPNLTFSTLTVSNMSPEDSSIYLCTWGAGYGYTFGSGTRLTVV.

This clonotype showed up just a few times. The genes are TRBV24-1 and TRBJ2-2, with D perhaps matching TRBD1 (6 bases). The CDR3 sequence is 14 residues long. V lost 3 bases and J lost 7, with 11 bases in between. CDR1 and CDR2 from the germline V gene are KGHDR and SFDVKD. The CDR3 DNA reads as TGTGCCACCAGTGATCGCACAGGGTTCGGGGAGCTGTTTTTT. Translation: CATSDRTGFGELFF.

The chain employs TRBV7-9 and TRBJ2-1, with D unresolved. Germline V gene sequence: CDR1 SEHNR, CDR2 FQNEAQ (reference sequence). The CDR3 totals 17 residues. V lost 5 bases to trimming and J lost 0 bases, with 17 bases between them. This chain's CDR3 is CASSPHPRESSYNEQFF. The CDR3 region has the DNA TGTGCCAGCAGCCCCCATCCGCGCGAAAGCTCCTACAATGAGCAGTTCTTC.

The CDR3 sequence: CSAKPVQHKPLHF. CDR3 nucleotides: TGCAGTGCGAAGCCCGTACAGCACAAGCCCCTCCACTTT. The rearrangement uses TRBV20-1 and TRBJ1-6; D is ambiguous. Germline values: CDR1 DFQATT, CDR2 SNEGSKA (reference sequence). This CDR3 spans 13 amino acids. Deletions cut 6 bases from V and 13 bases from J, with 19 bases between.

The chain joins TRBV2 to TRBJ2-1, with TRBD2 matching 7 bases. Trimming took 6 bases from V and 9 from J; bases not matched to a gene: 2. This CDR3 has 11 residues. Germline-derived CDR1 and CDR2 are SNHLY and FYNNEI. The CDR3 nucleotides read TGTGCCAGCAGGGGGGGGATTGAGCAGTTCTTC. This codes for CASRGGIEQFF.

This clonotype was detected ten times or more. The V gene is TRBV5-1, the J gene TRBJ2-7; D may be TRBD2 (5 bases). Trimming cost V 1 base and J 7 bases, with 15 bases left between them. This CDR3 has 14 residues. Germline V gene data show CDR1 as SGHRS and CDR2 as YFSETQ. The CDR3 reads CASSLQVERGEQYF. The DNA of the CDR3 is TGCGCCAGCAGCTTGCAAGTTGAGAGAGGGGAGCAGTACTTC.

The chain recombines TRBV6-5 with TRBJ2-7, with 13 bases that match TRBD2. Germline CDR1 is MNHEY and CDR2 is SVGAGI. CDR3 length equals 16 residues. Trimming took 0 bases from V and 4 from J; bases not matched to a gene: 3. The CDR3 DNA sequence: TGTGCCAGCAGTTACTCTGCGGGACTAGCGGGGTACGAGCAGTACTTC. Protein: CASSYSAGLAGYEQYF.

In its sample, this clonotype was seen many times. This CDR3 reads CATSALTDTQYF. The DNA for the CDR3 is TGTGCCACCAGTGCTCTCACAGATACGCAGTATTTT. The genes are TRBV24-1 and TRBJ2-3; D gene uncertain. Per the germline V gene, CDR1 is KGHDR and CDR2 is SFDVKD. The V end lost 5 bases, the J end lost 2 bases, and 4 bases lay between the germline ends. This CDR3 spans 12 amino acids.

This chain links TRBV27 with TRBJ2-3; a possible D gene is TRBD1 (5 bases). The CDR3 is 15 residues long. V was trimmed by 5 bases and J by 0 bases, leaving 12 bases between them. Germline V CDR1 and CDR2: MNHEY, SMNVEV (reference sequence). CDR3 DNA: TGTGCCAGCAGTCCCAAGACAGCCAGCACAGATACGCAGTATTTT. Protein sequence: CASSPKTASTDTQYF.

Remarks on this clonotype: Sequence at one end of the junction differs from germline and may be a read error. The chain joins TRBV11-2 to TRBJ2-2; perhaps TRBD2 as D (5 bases). This CDR3 is built from 19 residues. Per the germline V gene, CDR1 is SGHAT and CDR2 is FQNNGV. CDR3 amino acids: CASSVPWRTPLTNTGEQFF. CDR3 in DNA: TGTGCCAGCAGCGTCCCGTGGCGAACCCCATTAACGAACACCGGGGAGCAGTTTTTT.